This T cell receptor (beta chain) was observed in a study of OX40 agonist ivuxolimab in advanced cancers. The CDR3 is 19 residues long. Germline V gene sequence: CDR1 SGHTA, CDR2 FQGNSA. With 5 bases removed from V and 8 bases from J, the gap between germline ends came to 31 bases. TCRdb's table, derived via immunoSEQ multiplex PCR, lists solely in-frame clones and lacks some. In the table there are under 75,000 clones, approximately 85% of which are singletons. The chain joins TRBV7-2 to TRBJ2-1; D possibly matches TRBD1 or TRBD2 (8 bases each). The source is an adult with an advanced solid tumor such as melanoma, head and neck, liver or kidney cancer. Sequenced here: CD4+ or CD8+ T cells sorted from blood, sampled in a trial of the OX40 agonist ivuxolimab. CDR3: CASSHWARGQVASGHEQFF. CDR3 coding DNA: TGTGCCAGCAGCCATTGGGCCAGGGGGCAGGTGGCTAGCGGGCATGAGCAGTTCTTC.